This entry lists 31 T cell receptor beta chains sequenced from one sample in a study of blood T cell repertoires in COVID-19. The repertoire was sequenced with immunoSEQ multiplex PCR; TCRdb's copy has only in-frame clones and lacks some. The table shows hundreds of thousands of clones, with around 85% occurring only once. The source material was PBMCs or T cells enriched from blood (not recorded which). Receptors originate from a woman aged 45 to 65 in a cohort exposed to, infected with or recovered from COVID-19 (not recorded which).

The chain carries TRBV25-1 and TRBJ2-5; 11 positions match TRBD1. Germline values: CDR1 MGHDK, CDR2 SYGVNS. CDR3 length: 15 residues. V dropped 6 bases and J dropped 5; count of bases not matched to a gene: 8. CDR3 coding DNA: TGTGCCAGCAGGATGGGACAGGGGGTTTGGGAGACCCAGTACTTC. Its protein product is CASRMGQGVWETQYF.

V usage is TRBV5-6 and J usage is TRBJ1-3, with a possible D match to TRBD1 (5 bases). This CDR3 is 14 amino acids long. The germline V gene encodes CDR1 SGHDT and CDR2 YYEEEE. The germline V and J ends were trimmed by 3 bases and 2 bases, with 9 bases remaining between them. The chain's CDR3 is CASSSDSAGNTIYF. The CDR3, as DNA: TGTGCCAGCAGCTCAGACAGCGCTGGAAACACCATATATTTT.

The rearrangement joins TRBV2 to TRBJ1-1; D remains unclear. In germline, CDR1 is SNHLY, CDR2 FYNNEI. The CDR3 runs 15 residues. V was trimmed by 4 bases and J by 4 bases, leaving 16 bases between them. The CDR3 protein is CASSGKGVAGTEAFF. The CDR3 DNA is TGTGCCAGCAGTGGAAAGGGAGTGGCTGGCACTGAAGCTTTCTTT.

This chain uses TRBV10-1 with TRBJ2-7; maybe TRBD2 (7 bases). This CDR3 is built from 15 residues. Per germline, CDR1 WNHNN and CDR2 SYGVQD (reference sequence). Trimming stripped 10 bases from V and 2 bases from J, with 21 bases between. CDR3 protein: CATRGGHSGPYEQYF. The DNA for the CDR3 is TGCGCCACCCGCGGGGGACATAGCGGGCCCTACGAGCAGTACTTC.

V and J are TRBV9 and TRBJ1-6; perhaps TRBD1 as D (5 bases). Germline lookup yields CDR1 SGDLS and CDR2 YYNGEE. The CDR3 has 15 amino acids. V lost 3 bases, J lost 6 bases, and 13 bases lay in between. CDR3 sequence: CASSETAYLNSPLHF. CDR3 nucleotides: TGTGCCAGCAGCGAGACAGCTTATCTTAATTCACCCCTCCACTTT.

This chain joins TRBV28 and TRBJ1-4; D might be TRBD1 (6 bases). Looked up from germline, CDR1 is MDHEN and CDR2 is SYDVKM. V was pared by 6 bases and J by 4 bases, with 12 bases between. The CDR3 length is 14 residues. The CDR3 sequence: CASSSTGFNEKLFF. The CDR3 DNA sequence: TGTGCCAGCAGCTCTACAGGGTTTAATGAAAAACTGTTTTTT. Full variable domain (outside the CDR3, taken from reference TRBV28 and TRBJ1-4): DVKVTQSSRYLVKRTGEKVFLECVQDMDHENMFWYRQDPGLGLRLIYFSYDVKMKEKGDIPEGYSVSREKKERFSLILESASTNQTSMYLCASSSTGFNEKLFFGSGTQLSVL.

To note about this clone: The sample holds other DNA sequences that translate to the same CDR3. The J gene is TRBJ2-2, the V gene TRBV4-2; no firm D call. Germline CDR1 reads LGHNA; CDR2 reads YNFKEQ. Deletions cut 0 bases from V and 3 bases from J, with 8 bases between. The CDR3 contains 15 residues. In DNA form, the CDR3 reads TGTGCCAGCAGCCAAGACAGGTCTTACACCGGGGAGCTGTTTTTT. It encodes CASSQDRSYTGELFF.

This rearrangement joins TRBV4-2 to TRBJ1-4, with 8 bases fitting TRBD1. Germline-derived CDR1 and CDR2 are LGHNA and YNFKEQ. This CDR3 is 13 amino acids long. The J segment lost 8 bases and the V segment lost 6 bases, leaving 5 bases of the junction unmatched. The CDR3 is CASRDRAGEKLFF. The CDR3 DNA sequence: TGTGCCAGCAGGGACAGGGCAGGAGAAAAACTGTTTTTT.

This clone was found once. J is TRBJ2-1 and V is TRBV29-1; 7 bases are shared with TRBD1. After removal of 7 bases from V and 3 bases from J, the junction contained 6 bases not matched to a gene. The CDR3 sequence is 13 residues long. Germline values: CDR1 SQVTM, CDR2 ANQGSEA. For the CDR3, the DNA is TGCAGCGGACGGGACAGCGACTACAATGAGCAGTTCTTC. This sequence encodes CSGRDSDYNEQFF.

The chain joins TRBV9 to TRBJ2-3, with a tentative D call TRBD2 (5 bases). Trimming stripped 0 bases from V and 0 bases from J, with 8 bases between. The CDR3 contains 15 residues. CDR1 is SGDLS and CDR2 is YYNGEE in the germline V gene. CDR3 residues: CASSVGGLSTDTQYF. As DNA, the CDR3 is TGTGCCAGCAGCGTAGGAGGGCTCAGCACAGATACGCAGTATTTT.

The chain combines TRBV18 with TRBJ1-3, with unresolved D. The CDR3 loop spans 16 amino acids. Germline values: CDR1 KGHSH, CDR2 LQKENI. V was pared by 3 bases and J by 0 bases, with 12 bases between. CDR3 residues: CASSPRGYVSGNTIYF. CDR3 DNA: TGTGCCAGCTCACCGCGAGGGTACGTCTCTGGAAACACCATATATTTT.

The V and J genes are TRBV3-1 (or the pseudogene TRBV3-2) and TRBJ2-3, with 8 bases aligning to TRBD1. The CDR3 consists of 18 residues. The V gene end was trimmed by 0 bases and the J gene end by 4 bases; junction bases not matched to a gene: 12. Per the germline V gene, CDR1 is LGHDT and CDR2 is YNNKEL (reference sequence). This CDR3 is CASSQDFGTGYMADTQYF. The CDR3 region has the DNA TGTGCCAGCAGCCAAGATTTCGGGACAGGTTATATGGCAGATACGCAGTATTTT.

This sequence joins TRBV7-2 and TRBJ2-1; the D gene is possibly TRBD2 (5 bases). Per germline, CDR1 SGHTA and CDR2 FQGNSA. Trimming took 3 bases from V and 7 from J, leaving 16 bases between them. The CDR3 consists of 15 residues. The CDR3 DNA reads TGTGCCAGCAGCTTGCTGAGCGGAGGCCTAAATGAGCAGTTCTTC. Translation: CASSLLSGGLNEQFF. The whole variable domain, filled in from reference TRBV7-2 and TRBJ2-1, reads GAGVSQSPSNKVTEKGKDVELRCDPISGHTALYWYRQSLGQGLEFLIYFQGNSAPDKSGLPSDRFSAERTGGSVSTLTIQRTQQEDSAVYLCASSLLSGGLNEQFFGPGTRLTVL.

The chain links TRBV18 to TRBJ2-7; TRBD2 might be the D (5 bases). The germline gives CDR1 KGHSH, CDR2 LQKENI. CDR3 size: 16 residues. V gave up 3 bases and J gave up 5 bases, with 20 bases separating them. CDR3 DNA: TGTGCCAGCTCACCTCGGACTTCAACTCCTCCCGACGAGCAGTACTTC. Encoded protein: CASSPRTSTPPDEQYF.

A remark on this clone: In the same sample, other DNA sequences code for this CDR3. The V call is TRBV2, the J call TRBJ2-6; possibly TRBD1 for D (5 bases). V shed 3 bases and J shed 2 bases, with 5 bases lying between them. The CDR3 contains 14 residues. Germline V CDR1 and CDR2: SNHLY, FYNNEI. The CDR3 bases are TGTGCCAGCAGTGACAGGGCTGGGGCCAACGTCCTGACTTTC. It codes for CASSDRAGANVLTF. Full variable domain (missing parts from reference TRBV2 and TRBJ2-6): EPEVTQTPSHQVTQMGQEVILRCVPISNHLYFYWYRQILGQKVEFLVSFYNNEISEKSEIFDDQFSVERPDGSNFTLKIRSTKLEDSAMYFCASSDRAGANVLTFGAGSRLTVL.

The rearrangement uses TRBV5-1 and TRBJ1-4, with 7 positions matching TRBD1. The CDR3 has 14 residues. V gave up 0 bases and J gave up 8 bases; unmatched junction bases: 4. CDR1 and CDR2 from the germline V gene are SGHRS and YFSETQ. CDR3 nucleotide sequence: TGCGCCAGCAGCTTGGCCGGGACAGTAGAAAAACTGTTTTTT. Protein product: CASSLAGTVEKLFF.

The chain has TRBV5-1 and TRBJ2-1, with 7 bases aligning to TRBD2. Germline V gene lookup returns CDR1 SGHRS and CDR2 YFSETQ. There are 15 residues in the CDR3. Unmatched junction bases numbered 7, after V lost 0 bases and J lost 7 bases. The CDR3 sequence: CASSLVAGGNNEQFF. CDR3 nucleotide sequence: TGCGCCAGCAGCTTGGTAGCGGGTGGGAATAATGAGCAGTTCTTC.

The chain couples TRBV20-1 to TRBJ2-3; 7 positions match TRBD2. V dropped 3 bases and J dropped 6; count of bases not matched to a gene: 9. The CDR3 has 14 residues. Germline assignment: CDR1 DFQATT and CDR2 SNEGSKA (reference sequence). The CDR3 bases are TGCAGTGCTAGTTTATCTAGCGGTGGGGATACGCAGTATTTT. It codes for CSASLSSGGDTQYF.

In this sample, this clone turned up a few times. The chain joins TRBV18 to TRBJ1-5; unclear D gene. V gave up 3 bases and J gave up 6 bases, with 15 bases separating them. Germline lookup yields CDR1 KGHSH and CDR2 LQKENI. The CDR3 totals 15 residues. The CDR3 protein is CASSPSAFTGQPQHF. The DNA for the CDR3 is TGTGCCAGCTCACCGTCGGCGTTTACGGGTCAGCCCCAGCATTTT.

The V gene is TRBV2, the J gene TRBJ2-1, with D maybe TRBD2 (6 bases). With 2 bases removed from V and 4 bases from J, the gap between germline ends came to 27 bases. Germline V gene data show CDR1 as SNHLY and CDR2 as FYNNEI. The CDR3 is 20 amino acids. CDR3 bases: TGTGCCAGCAGTGAAAATGGATTGGACCGGGGGTGGATAAGGTACAATGAGCAGTTCTTC. It specifies CASSENGLDRGWIRYNEQFF.

This clone has only one observation. This sequence joins TRBV5-5 and TRBJ2-1, with D possibly TRBD2 on 7 matching bases. Per germline, CDR1 SGHKS and CDR2 YYEKEE (reference sequence). Trimming pared 2 bases from V and 7 bases from J, leaving 16 bases between. CDR3 length equals 15 residues. The CDR3 DNA sequence: TGTGCCAGCAGCTTTACTGCGGGGGCCTGGAATGAGCAGTTCTTC. It specifies CASSFTAGAWNEQFF.

The J gene is TRBJ1-1, the V gene TRBV6-4, with D unresolved. The length of the CDR3 is 13 residues. The V gene's germline CDR1 is MRHNA and CDR2 SNTAGT. Trimming cost V 4 bases and J 2 bases, with 8 bases left between them. DNA of the CDR3: TGTGCCAGCAGTGTAGAGGAAAACACTGAAGCTTTCTTT. Its translation: CASSVEENTEAFF.

The rearrangement joins TRBV10-3 to TRBJ1-6; D is ambiguous. This CDR3 contains 12 residues. Germline CDR1 is ENHRY and CDR2 is SYGVKD. With 7 bases removed from V and 6 bases from J, the gap between germline ends came to 7 bases. Here the CDR3 reads CAITPGNSPLHF. Here the CDR3 DNA reads TGTGCCATCACCCCGGGTAATTCACCCCTCCACTTT.

V gene TRBV9 combines with J gene TRBJ2-7, with D maybe TRBD1 (5 bases). The CDR3 has 13 amino acids. Trimming took off 0 bases at V and 3 bases at J, with 7 bases between the two ends. Germline V gene lookup returns CDR1 SGDLS and CDR2 YYNGEE. In nucleotides, the CDR3 is TGTGCCAGCAGCGTAGGACAGTTCTACGAGCAGTACTTC. Translation: CASSVGQFYEQYF.

The V gene is TRBV11-1, the J gene TRBJ1-1; D uncertain. Trimming removed 2 bases at V and 0 bases at J, with 7 bases between. Germline V gene lookup returns CDR1 SGHAT and CDR2 FQDESV (reference sequence). The CDR3 is 14 amino acids. The CDR3 loop reads CASSLSEMNTEAFF. DNA for the CDR3: TGTGCCAGCAGCTTAAGCGAAATGAACACTGAAGCTTTCTTT.

The table lists this clone with many counts. The CDR3 DNA is TGCGCCAGCAGTGAGTCATCAGGGAAGGGGAATTCACCCCTCCACTTT. Its protein is CASSESSGKGNSPLHF. The chain uses TRBV10-1 and TRBJ1-6; possible D gene TRBD1, 5 bases. Trimming stripped 0 bases from V and 7 bases from J, with 13 bases between. CDR1 and CDR2 from the germline V gene are WNHNN and SYGVQD (reference sequence). The CDR3 consists of 16 residues.

The V and J genes are TRBV9 and TRBJ2-1; 7 bases map to TRBD1. The CDR3 has 13 residues. Trimming removed 3 bases from V and 8 bases from J; junction bases left unmatched: 5. Germline loops: CDR1 SGDLS, CDR2 YYNGEE. In DNA form, the CDR3 reads TGTGCCAGCAGCGAGGGACAGCCCGATGAGCAGTTCTTC. This codes for CASSEGQPDEQFF.

The rearrangement joins TRBV19 to TRBJ1-2; D is perhaps TRBD1 (5 bases). The V end was cut by 10 bases, the J end by 3 bases, with 9 bases between. The CDR3 totals 11 residues. The V gene's germline CDR1 is LNHDA and CDR2 SQIVND (reference sequence). The CDR3 DNA reads TGTGCCATTGGGGGGTACTATGGCTACACCTTC. It is translated as CAIGGYYGYTF.

The CDR3: CASTGFLGRGRDGYTF. For the CDR3, the DNA is TGTGCCAGCACAGGGTTTTTGGGCCGGGGGAGAGATGGCTACACCTTC. The V and J genes are TRBV27 and TRBJ1-2, with a tentative D call TRBD1 (5 bases). CDR3 length: 16 residues. Per the germline V gene, CDR1 is MNHEY and CDR2 is SMNVEV (reference sequence). Trimming removed 7 bases from V and 6 bases from J, with 24 bases in between.

This clone has a single count. The rearrangement links TRBV9 to TRBJ1-1, with 7 bases identical to TRBD1. V shed 2 bases, J shed 1 base, and the junction held 5 bases outside the gene matches. This CDR3 spans 15 amino acids. The V gene's germline CDR1 is SGDLS and CDR2 YYNGEE. CDR3: CASSVGGQPNTEAFF. As DNA, the CDR3 is TGTGCCAGCAGCGTCGGGGGACAGCCGAACACTGAAGCTTTCTTT.

The chain links TRBV5-1 to TRBJ2-3; TRBD1 might be the D (6 bases). The CDR3 extends over 15 amino acids. From germline, CDR1 is SGHRS and CDR2 YFSETQ. V dropped 4 bases and J dropped 4 bases, with 16 bases sitting between them. The CDR3 bases are TGCGCCAGCAGCGAAACAGGGTTCGTCGCAGATACGCAGTATTTT. Translated: CASSETGFVADTQYF.